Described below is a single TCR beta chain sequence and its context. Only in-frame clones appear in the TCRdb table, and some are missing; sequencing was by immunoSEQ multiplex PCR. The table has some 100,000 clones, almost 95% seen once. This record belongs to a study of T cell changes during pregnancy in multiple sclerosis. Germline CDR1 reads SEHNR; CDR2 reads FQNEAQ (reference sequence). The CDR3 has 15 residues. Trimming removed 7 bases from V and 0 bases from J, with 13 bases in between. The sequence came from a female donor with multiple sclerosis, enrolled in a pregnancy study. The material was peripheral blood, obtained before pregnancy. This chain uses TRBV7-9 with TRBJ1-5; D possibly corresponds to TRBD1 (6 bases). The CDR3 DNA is TGTGCCAGCACCGAGACAGGCGATAGCAATCAGCCCCAGCATTTT. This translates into CASTETGDSNQPQHF.